Sequencing of this T cell receptor beta chain was carried out in a study of blood T cell repertoires in COVID-19. Participant age was roughly 18 to 100 years, and participants resided in about two dozen US areas. The study assigned cohorts using participant-reported clinical history. Original data processing: Estimation of nucleated cell counts was performed using reference gene primer amplification. Some clones are missing from TCRdb's copy, which holds only in-frame ones; the method was immunoSEQ multiplex PCR. The V and J calls and the clone size are those of that table, but D and trimming were determined from the DNA. The sample lists a few hundred thousand clones; 80% to 90% were seen once. The junction had 9 bases not matched to a gene; V was cut back by 7 bases and J by 0 bases. Germline V gives CDR1 LNHDA, CDR2 SQIVND (reference sequence). The CDR3 runs 18 residues.

Sequencing was performed on PBMCs or T cells enriched from blood (not recorded which). This TCR derives from a woman aged 50 to 60 who had been exposed to COVID-19. The chain employs TRBV19 and TRBJ2-6; 10 positions match TRBD1. The CDR3 DNA is TGTGCCAGTACCAGGGACAGGGGAGTTTCCTCTGGGGCCAACGTCCTGACTTTC. This encodes CASTRDRGVSSGANVLTF.